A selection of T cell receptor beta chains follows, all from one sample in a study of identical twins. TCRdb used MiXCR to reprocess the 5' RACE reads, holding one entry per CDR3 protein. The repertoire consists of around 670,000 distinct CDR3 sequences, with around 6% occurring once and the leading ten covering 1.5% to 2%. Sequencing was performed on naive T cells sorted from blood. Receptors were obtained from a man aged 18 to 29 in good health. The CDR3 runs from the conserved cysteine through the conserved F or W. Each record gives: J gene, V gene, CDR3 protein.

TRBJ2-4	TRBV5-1	CASSLDGTGANIQYF
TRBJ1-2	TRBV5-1	CASSGTGTGGSGYTF
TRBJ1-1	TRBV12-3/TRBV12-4	CASSLLDNEAFF
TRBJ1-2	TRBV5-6	CASSLMGEAPGQGPPNYGYTF
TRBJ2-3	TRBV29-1	CSVLRDVDTQYF
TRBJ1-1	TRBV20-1	CSARPGQGNTEAFF
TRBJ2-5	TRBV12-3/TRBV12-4	CASSLSGQGLETQYF
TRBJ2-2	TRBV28	CASSFHDRNTGELFF
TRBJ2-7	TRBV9	CASSPGDGNYEQYF
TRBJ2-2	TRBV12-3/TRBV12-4	CASSLSSGYANTGELFF
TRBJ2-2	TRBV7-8	CASSLAPGGAYTGELFF
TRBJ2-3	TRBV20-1	CSARDMGQDTQYF
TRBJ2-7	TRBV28	CASKPVPGKRSYEQYF
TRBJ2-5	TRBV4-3	CASSQDRTRKETQYF
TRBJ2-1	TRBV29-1	CSGLGGSYNEQFF
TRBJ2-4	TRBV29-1	CSVESRGAKNIQYF
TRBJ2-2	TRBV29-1	CSVDNRSTGELFF
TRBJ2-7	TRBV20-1	CSAKPSGGNSYEQYF
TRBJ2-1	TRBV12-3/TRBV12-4	CASSFGGGSDEQFF
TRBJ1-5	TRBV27	CASSLYGGSSNQPQHF
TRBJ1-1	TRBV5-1	CASSLEGGMNTEAFF
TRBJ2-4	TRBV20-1	CSARGLLGIDIQYF
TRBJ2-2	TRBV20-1	CSARDLGNTGELFF
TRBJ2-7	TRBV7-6	CASSSTGQGDEQYF
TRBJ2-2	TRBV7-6	CASSLGSETGELFF
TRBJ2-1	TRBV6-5	CASMAEANEQFF
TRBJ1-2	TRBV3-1	CASSPEGSYGYTF
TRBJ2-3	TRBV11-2	CASSFLGDRTDTQYF
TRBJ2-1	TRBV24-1	CATSDPRGLAGDLEQFF
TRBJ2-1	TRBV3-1	CASSLFGLAGYNEQFF
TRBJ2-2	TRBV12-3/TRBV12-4	CASSPIRGAGELFF
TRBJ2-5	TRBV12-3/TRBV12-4	CASRNSGVPETQYF
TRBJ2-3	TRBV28	CASSRTGEGDTQYF
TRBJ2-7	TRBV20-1	CSARQYEQYF
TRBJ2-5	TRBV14	CASSQGTSAQETQYF
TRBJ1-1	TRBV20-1	CSANHRSHTEAFF
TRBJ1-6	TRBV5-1	CASSPTENSPLHF